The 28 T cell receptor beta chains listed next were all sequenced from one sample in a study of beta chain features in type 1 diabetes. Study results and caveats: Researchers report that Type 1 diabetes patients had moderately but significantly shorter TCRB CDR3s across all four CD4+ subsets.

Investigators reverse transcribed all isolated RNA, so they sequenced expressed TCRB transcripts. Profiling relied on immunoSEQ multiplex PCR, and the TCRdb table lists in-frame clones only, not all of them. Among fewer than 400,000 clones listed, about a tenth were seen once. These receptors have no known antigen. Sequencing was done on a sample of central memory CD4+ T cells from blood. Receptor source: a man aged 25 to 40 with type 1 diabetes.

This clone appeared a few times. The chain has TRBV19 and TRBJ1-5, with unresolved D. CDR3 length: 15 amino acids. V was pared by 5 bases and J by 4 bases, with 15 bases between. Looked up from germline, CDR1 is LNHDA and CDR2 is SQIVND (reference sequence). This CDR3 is CASSPGLTPNQPQHF. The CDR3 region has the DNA TGTGCCAGTAGTCCCGGGCTGACGCCTAATCAGCCCCAGCATTTT.

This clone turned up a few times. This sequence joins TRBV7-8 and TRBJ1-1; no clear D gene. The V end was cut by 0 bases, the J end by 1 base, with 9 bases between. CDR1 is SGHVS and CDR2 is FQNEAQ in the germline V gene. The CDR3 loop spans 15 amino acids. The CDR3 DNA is TGTGCCAGCAGCTTAGCGCCCAGACAGAACACTGAAGCTTTCTTT. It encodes CASSLAPRQNTEAFF.

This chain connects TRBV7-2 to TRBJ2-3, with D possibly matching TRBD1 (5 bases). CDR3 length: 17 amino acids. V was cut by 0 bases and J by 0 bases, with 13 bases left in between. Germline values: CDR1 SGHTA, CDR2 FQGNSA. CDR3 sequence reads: CASSLALGHASTDTQYF. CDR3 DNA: TGTGCCAGCAGCTTAGCTTTGGGGCATGCTAGCACAGATACGCAGTATTTT. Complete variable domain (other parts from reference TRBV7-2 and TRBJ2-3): GAGVSQSPSNKVTEKGKDVELRCDPISGHTALYWYRQSLGQGLEFLIYFQGNSAPDKSGLPSDRFSAERTGGSVSTLTIQRTQQEDSAVYLCASSLALGHASTDTQYFGPGTRLTVL.

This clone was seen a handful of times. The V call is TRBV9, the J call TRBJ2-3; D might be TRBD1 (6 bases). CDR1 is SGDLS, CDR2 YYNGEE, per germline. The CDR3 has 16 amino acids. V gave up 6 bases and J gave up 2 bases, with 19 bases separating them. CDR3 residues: CASTPGAYHYTDTQYF. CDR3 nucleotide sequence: TGTGCCAGCACCCCAGGGGCCTATCACTACACAGATACGCAGTATTTT. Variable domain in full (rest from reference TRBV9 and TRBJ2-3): DSGVTQTPKHLITATGQRVTLRCSPRSGDLSVYWYQQSLDQGLQFLIQYYNGEERAKGNILERFSAQQFPDLHSELNLSSLELGDSALYFCASTPGAYHYTDTQYFGPGTRLTVL.

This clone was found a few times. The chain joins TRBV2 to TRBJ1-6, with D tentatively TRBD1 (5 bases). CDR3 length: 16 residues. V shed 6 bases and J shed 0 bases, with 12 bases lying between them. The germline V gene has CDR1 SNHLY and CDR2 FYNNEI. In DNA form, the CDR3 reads TGTGCCAGCAGCACGACAGTCAACTCCTATAATTCACCCCTCCACTTT. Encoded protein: CASSTTVNSYNSPLHF. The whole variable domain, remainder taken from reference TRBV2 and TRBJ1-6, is EPEVTQTPSHQVTQMGQEVILRCVPISNHLYFYWYRQILGQKVEFLVSFYNNEISEKSEIFDDQFSVERPDGSNFTLKIRSTKLEDSAMYFCASSTTVNSYNSPLHFGNGTRLTVT.

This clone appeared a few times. The CDR3 here is CASSLDPGRQSDGYTF. The CDR3 DNA is TGCGCCAGCAGCTTGGATCCAGGGCGACAGAGTGATGGCTACACCTTC. The chain carries TRBV5-1 and TRBJ1-2; tentative D call: TRBD1 (5 bases). The germline V gene has CDR1 SGHRS and CDR2 YFSETQ. V was pared by 0 bases and J by 6 bases, with 18 bases between. The CDR3 extends over 16 amino acids.

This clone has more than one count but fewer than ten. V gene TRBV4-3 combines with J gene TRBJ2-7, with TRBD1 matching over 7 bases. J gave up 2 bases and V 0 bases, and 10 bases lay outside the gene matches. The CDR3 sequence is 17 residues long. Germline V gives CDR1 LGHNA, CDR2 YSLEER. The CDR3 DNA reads TGCGCCAGCAGCCAAGATTCTAGGGTCGGACAGGCCTACGAGCAGTACTTC. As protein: CASSQDSRVGQAYEQYF.

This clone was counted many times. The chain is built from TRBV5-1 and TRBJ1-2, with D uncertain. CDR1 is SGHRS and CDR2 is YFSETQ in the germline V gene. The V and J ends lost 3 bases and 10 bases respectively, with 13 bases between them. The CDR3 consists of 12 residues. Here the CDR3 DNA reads TGCGCCAGCAGCTCCGGGCGGAATGACTACACCTTC. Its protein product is CASSSGRNDYTF.

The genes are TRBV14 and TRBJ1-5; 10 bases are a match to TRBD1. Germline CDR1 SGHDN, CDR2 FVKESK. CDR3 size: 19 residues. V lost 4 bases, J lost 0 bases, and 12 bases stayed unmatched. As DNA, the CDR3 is TGTGCCAGCAGCCTCCGATCGGGACAGGGGCCTTATAGCAATCAGCCCCAGCATTTT. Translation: CASSLRSGQGPYSNQPQHF.

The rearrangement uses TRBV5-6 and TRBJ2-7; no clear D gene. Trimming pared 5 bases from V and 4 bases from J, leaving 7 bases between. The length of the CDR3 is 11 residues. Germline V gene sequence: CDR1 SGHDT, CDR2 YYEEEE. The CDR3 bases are TGTGCCAGCAGGAATGAATACGAGCAGTACTTC. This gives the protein CASRNEYEQYF.

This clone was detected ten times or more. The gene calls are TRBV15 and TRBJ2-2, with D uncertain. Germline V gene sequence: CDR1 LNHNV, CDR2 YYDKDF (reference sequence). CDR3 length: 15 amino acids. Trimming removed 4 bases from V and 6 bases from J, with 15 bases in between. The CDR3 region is CATSTAIRKPGELFF. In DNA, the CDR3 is TGTGCCACCAGCACGGCAATCAGAAAGCCCGGGGAGCTGTTTTTT.

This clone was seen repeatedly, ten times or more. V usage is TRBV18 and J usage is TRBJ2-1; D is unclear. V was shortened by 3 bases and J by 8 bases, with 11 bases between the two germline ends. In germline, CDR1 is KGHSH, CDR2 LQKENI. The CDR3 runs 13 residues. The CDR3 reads CASSPYQQDEQFF. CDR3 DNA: TGTGCCAGCTCACCTTACCAGCAGGATGAGCAGTTCTTC.

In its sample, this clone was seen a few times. The CDR3 DNA reads TGCAGCGTTGAAGGCGGCAGCGGACGAAGCGTTGGGGGCTACACCTTC. Its protein is CSVEGGSGRSVGGYTF. V gene TRBV29-1 combines with J gene TRBJ1-2; D remains ambiguous. CDR1 is SQVTM, CDR2 ANQGSEA, per germline. V was trimmed by 1 base and J by 8 bases, leaving 23 bases between them. The CDR3 loop spans 16 amino acids.

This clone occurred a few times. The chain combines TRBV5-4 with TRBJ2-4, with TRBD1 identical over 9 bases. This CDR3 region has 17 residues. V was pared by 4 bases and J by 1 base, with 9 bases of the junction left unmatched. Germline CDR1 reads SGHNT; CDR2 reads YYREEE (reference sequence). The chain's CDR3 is CASSRETGGKAKNIQYF. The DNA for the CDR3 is TGTGCCAGCAGCCGAGAAACAGGGGGCAAGGCCAAAAACATTCAGTACTTC. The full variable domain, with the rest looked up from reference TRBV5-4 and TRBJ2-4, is ETGVTQSPTHLIKTRGQQVTLRCSSQSGHNTVSWYQQALGQGPQFIFQYYREEENGRGNFPPRFSGLQFPNYSSELNVNALELDDSALYLCASSRETGGKAKNIQYFGAGTRLSVL.

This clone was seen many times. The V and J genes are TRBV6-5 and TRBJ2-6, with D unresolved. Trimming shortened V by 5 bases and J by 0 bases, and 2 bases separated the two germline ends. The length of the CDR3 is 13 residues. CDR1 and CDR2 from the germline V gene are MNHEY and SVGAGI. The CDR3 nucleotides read TGTGCCAGCAGTACCTCTGGGGCCAACGTCCTGACTTTC. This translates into CASSTSGANVLTF.

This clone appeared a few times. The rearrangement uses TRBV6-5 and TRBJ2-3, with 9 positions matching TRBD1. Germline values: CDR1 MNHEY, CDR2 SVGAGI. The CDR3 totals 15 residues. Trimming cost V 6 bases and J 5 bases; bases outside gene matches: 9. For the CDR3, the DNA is TGTGCCAGCAGGCGGATGACAGGGGGAAAAGATACGCAGTATTTT. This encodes CASRRMTGGKDTQYF.

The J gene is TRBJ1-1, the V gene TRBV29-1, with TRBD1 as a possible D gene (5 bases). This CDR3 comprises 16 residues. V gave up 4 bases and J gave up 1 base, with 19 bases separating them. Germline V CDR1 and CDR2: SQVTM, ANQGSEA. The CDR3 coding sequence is TGCAGCGTTGTAGGGCAGGGCCTTCCGGGGAACACTGAAGCTTTCTTT. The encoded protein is CSVVGQGLPGNTEAFF.

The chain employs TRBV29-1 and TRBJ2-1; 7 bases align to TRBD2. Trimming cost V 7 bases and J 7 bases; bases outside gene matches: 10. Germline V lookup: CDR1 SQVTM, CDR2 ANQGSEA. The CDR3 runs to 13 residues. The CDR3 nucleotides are TGCAGCGGCGACGGTCAAGCGGGGAATGAGCAGTTCTTC. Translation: CSGDGQAGNEQFF.

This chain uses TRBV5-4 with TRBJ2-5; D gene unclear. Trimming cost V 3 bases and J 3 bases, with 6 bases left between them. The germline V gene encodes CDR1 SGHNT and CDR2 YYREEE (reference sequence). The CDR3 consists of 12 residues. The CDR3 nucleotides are TGTGCCAGCAGCTCACCAGAAGAGACCCAGTACTTC. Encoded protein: CASSSPEETQYF.

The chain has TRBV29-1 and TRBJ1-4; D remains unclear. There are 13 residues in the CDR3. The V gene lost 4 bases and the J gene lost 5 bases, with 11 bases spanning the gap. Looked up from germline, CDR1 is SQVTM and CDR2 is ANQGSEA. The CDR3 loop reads CSVGGQTNEKLFF. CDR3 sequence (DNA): TGCAGCGTTGGGGGTCAGACCAATGAAAAACTGTTTTTT.

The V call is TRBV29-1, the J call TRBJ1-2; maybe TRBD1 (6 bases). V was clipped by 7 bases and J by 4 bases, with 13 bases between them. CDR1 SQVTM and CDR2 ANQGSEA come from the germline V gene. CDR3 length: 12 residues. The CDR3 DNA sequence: TGCAGCGCTATACAGGGTTTCTATGGCTACACCTTC. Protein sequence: CSAIQGFYGYTF.

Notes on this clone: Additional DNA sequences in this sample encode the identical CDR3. Written as DNA, the CDR3 is TGTGCCAGCAGCCTGGACACCGGGGAGCTGTTTTTT. Translating it yields CASSLDTGELFF. The rearrangement links TRBV2 to TRBJ2-2; D uncertain. V lost 6 bases to trimming and J lost 3 bases, with 5 bases between them. The V gene's germline CDR1 is SNHLY and CDR2 FYNNEI. This CDR3 spans 12 amino acids.

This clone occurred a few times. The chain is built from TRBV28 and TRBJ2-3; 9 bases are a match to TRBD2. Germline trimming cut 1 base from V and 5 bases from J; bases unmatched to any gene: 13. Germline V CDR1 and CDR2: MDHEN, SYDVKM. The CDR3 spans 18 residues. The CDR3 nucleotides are TGTGCCAGCAGTTTATATCTCGCAGGCGGGGGGGCCGGAGATACGCAGTATTTT. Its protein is CASSLYLAGGGAGDTQYF. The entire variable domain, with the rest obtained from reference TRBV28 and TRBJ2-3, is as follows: DVKVTQSSRYLVKRTGEKVFLECVQDMDHENMFWYRQDPGLGLRLIYFSYDVKMKEKGDIPEGYSVSREKKERFSLILESASTNQTSMYLCASSLYLAGGGAGDTQYFGPGTRLTVL.

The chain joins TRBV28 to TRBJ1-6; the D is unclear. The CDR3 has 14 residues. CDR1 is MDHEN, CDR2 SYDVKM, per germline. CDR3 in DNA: TGTGGGACCAAGAACACCCGTCTTAATTCACCCCTCCACTTT. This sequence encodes CGTKNTRLNSPLHF.

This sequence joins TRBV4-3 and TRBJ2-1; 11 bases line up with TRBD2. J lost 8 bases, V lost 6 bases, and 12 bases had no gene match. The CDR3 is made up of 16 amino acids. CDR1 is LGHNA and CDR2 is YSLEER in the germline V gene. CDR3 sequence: CASRETLAGVGDEQFF. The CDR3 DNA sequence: TGCGCCAGCAGGGAAACACTAGCGGGGGTAGGGGATGAGCAGTTCTTC.

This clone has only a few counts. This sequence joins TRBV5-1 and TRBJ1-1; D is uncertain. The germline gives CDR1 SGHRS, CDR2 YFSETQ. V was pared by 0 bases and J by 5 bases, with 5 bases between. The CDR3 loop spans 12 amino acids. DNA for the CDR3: TGCGCCAGCAGCTTGGACAAAACTGAAGCTTTCTTT. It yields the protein CASSLDKTEAFF.

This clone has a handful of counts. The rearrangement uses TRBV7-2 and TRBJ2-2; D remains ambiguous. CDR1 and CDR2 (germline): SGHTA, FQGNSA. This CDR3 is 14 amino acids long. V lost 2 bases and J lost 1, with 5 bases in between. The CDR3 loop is CASSLHRNTGELFF. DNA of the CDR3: TGTGCCAGCAGCTTACACAGGAACACCGGGGAGCTGTTTTTT.

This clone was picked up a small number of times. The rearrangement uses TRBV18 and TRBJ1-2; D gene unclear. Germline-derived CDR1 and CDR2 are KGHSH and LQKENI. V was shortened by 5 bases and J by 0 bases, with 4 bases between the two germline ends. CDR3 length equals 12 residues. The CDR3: CASSGANYGYTF. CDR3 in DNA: TGTGCCAGCTCAGGAGCTAACTATGGCTACACCTTC.